A selection of T cell receptor beta chains follows, all from one sample in a study of shared clonotypes between healthy human individuals. This table comes from immunoSEQ multiplex PCR, and its TCRdb copy is limited to in-frame clones, with some not included. The sample contains about 1.1 million clones, about 80% of which appear only once. The specimen sequenced was memory CD4+ T cells from PBMCs. These receptors originate from a man between 18 and 35 years old in good health. Some clones in this sample may be carry-over from other donors' samples. The CDR3 runs from the conserved cysteine through the conserved F or W. The order of the fields is V gene, D gene, clone size, J gene, CDR3 DNA, CDR3 protein. The D gene is left open where the match is weak. Rows give clone size only sometimes, using once, few, many, or a class for an expanded clone.

TRBV7-9,TRBD2,many,TRBJ2-7,TGTGCCAGCAGCTTTTCTGTGGGGTCGGGGGGCGAGCAGTACTTC,CASSFSVGSGGEQYF
TRBV9,-,-,TRBJ1-3,TGTGCCAGCAGCGGGGACCTCATCTCTGGAAACACCATATATTTT,CASSGDLISGNTIYF
TRBV29-1,TRBD1,-,TRBJ2-7,TGCAGCGCACTAAACAGGGGGAGTAGCGAGCAGTACTTC,CSALNRGSSEQYF
TRBV5-4,-,-,TRBJ2-7,TGTGCCAGCAGCTTACTGGACAGTGTCAACGAGCAGTACTTC,CASSLLDSVNEQYF
TRBV15,TRBD2,once,TRBJ2-3,TGTGCCACCAGCGGTGGGACTAGCGGGAGAGCTGCAGATACGCAGTATTTT,CATSGGTSGRAADTQYF
TRBV2,TRBD1,few,TRBJ1-5,TGTGCCAGCAGAGGGACAGGTGATAGCAATCAGCCCCAGCATTTT,CASRGTGDSNQPQHF
TRBV11-1,TRBD2,-,TRBJ2-3,TGTGCCAGCAGCTCCTCCGGGACTAGCGGGAGAAATACGCAGTATTTT,CASSSSGTSGRNTQYF
TRBV11-1,-,few,TRBJ1-1,TGTGCCAGCAGCTTAGCCAGGCACTACACTGAAGCTTTCTTT,CASSLARHYTEAFF
TRBV7-2,-,-,TRBJ2-1,TGTGCCAGCAGCTCGGGGTGGCAGAACAATGAGCAGTTCTTC,CASSSGWQNNEQFF
TRBV5-4,-,-,TRBJ1-4,TGTGCCAGCACCCTTAGAGGGATCAGTGAAAAACTGTTTTTT,CASTLRGISEKLFF
TRBV18,-,-,TRBJ2-5,TGTGCCAGCTCACCCCTGAGCGGACAGATCTCGGAGCAAGAGACCCAGTACTTC,CASSPLSGQISEQETQYF
TRBV5-1,-,once,TRBJ1-2,TGCGCCAGCAGCTTGGCCCAGAACCCCCAGAAAGGCTACACCTTC,CASSLAQNPQKGYTF
TRBV19,TRBD1,-,TRBJ1-1,TGTGCCAGTAGCCCACAGACAGGGTGGGGCACTGAAGCTTTCTTT,CASSPQTGWGTEAFF
TRBV20-1,-,few,TRBJ2-7,TGCAGTGCTAGAGACGGGCAGCCCGAGTACTTC,CSARDGQPEYF
TRBV4-3,-,-,TRBJ2-3,TGCGCCAGCAGCCGTGGACAGCAAACAGATACGCAGTATTTT,CASSRGQQTDTQYF
TRBV5-4,TRBD1,-,TRBJ2-1,TGTGCCACCCTTCCGGGACAGGGCTACAATGAGCAGTTCTTC,CATLPGQGYNEQFF
TRBV7-7,TRBD2,-,TRBJ2-7,TGTGCCAGCAGCCCTAGCGGGAGGGACTACGAGCAGTACTTC,CASSPSGRDYEQYF
TRBV7-3,TRBD2,-,TRBJ2-1,TGTGCCAGCAGCTCCCTGGGGGGGTCCTACAATGAGCAGTTCTTC,CASSSLGGSYNEQFF
TRBV7-3,TRBD2,-,TRBJ2-3,TGTGCCAGCAGCTTAAAGCTGCGGGAGGGCCCAGATACGCAGTATTTT,CASSLKLREGPDTQYF
TRBV6-7,TRBD1,-,TRBJ1-4,TGTGCCAGCAGTTACTCAATTTCCGGGACAGACACCATTAATGAAAAACTGTTTTTT,CASSYSISGTDTINEKLFF
TRBV5-1,-,-,TRBJ2-7,TGCGCCAGCAGCTCCACAATACAGGGCTACGAGCAGTACTTC,CASSSTIQGYEQYF
TRBV7-9,-,-,TRBJ2-7,TGTGCCAGCAGCTTCGGTCTCCCCAGCGAGCAGTACTTC,CASSFGLPSEQYF
TRBV5-1,-,-,TRBJ2-5,TGCGCCAGCAGCTTCGAGGGCGAGACCCAGTACTTC,CASSFEGETQYF
TRBV6-5,-,-,TRBJ1-2,TGTGCCAGCAGTCTTCCGGGGGCGTGGGGCTACACCTTC,CASSLPGAWGYTF
TRBV10-3,-,-,TRBJ2-3,TGTGCCATCAGTGAGTTGAAAGCAGGGAAAACTAGCACAGATACGCAGTATTTT,CAISELKAGKTSTDTQYF
TRBV28,TRBD1,few,TRBJ1-5,TGTGCCAGCAGTTTATCTCAGGGGGCCTCTTATCAGCCCCAGCATTTT,CASSLSQGASYQPQHF
TRBV2,TRBD2,-,TRBJ2-1,TGTGCCAGCATGGGACTAGCGGATGCTCAGTTCTTC,CASMGLADAQFF
TRBV4-1,-,-,TRBJ2-6,TGCGCCAGCAGCGACCCAACCCTGTTCTCTGGGGCCAACGTCCTGACTTTC,CASSDPTLFSGANVLTF
TRBV4-3,TRBD2,-,TRBJ2-3,TGCGCCAGCAGCCAACTCCCTATAGCGGGAGGTCATACAGATACGCAGTATTTT,CASSQLPIAGGHTDTQYF
TRBV4-3,-,once,TRBJ1-2,TGCGCCAGCAGCCACTCGACGGACGCCGGCGGCTACACCTTC,CASSHSTDAGGYTF
TRBV7-6,TRBD2,-,TRBJ2-1,TGTGCCAGCAGCCCGGGACTAGCGGGGGTTCGTCCGTTCTTC,CASSPGLAGVRPFF
TRBV28,-,-,TRBJ2-2,TGTGCCAGCAGGCCCTCGATGGGGTGGGCAGGGGATCACGGGGAGCTGTTTTTT,CASRPSMGWAGDHGELFF
TRBV6-6,-,-,TRBJ2-6,TGTGCCAGCATCCCGGGGGTCGCTGGGGCCAACGTCCTGACTTTC,CASIPGVAGANVLTF
TRBV19,-,-,TRBJ1-5,TGTGCCAGTAGAAGGGAGGCAGGCAATCAGCCCCAGCATTTT,CASRREAGNQPQHF
TRBV6-1,TRBD1,once,TRBJ2-1,TGTGCCAGCAGGACCCCGACAGGGGGCTACAATGAGCAGTTCTTC,CASRTPTGGYNEQFF
TRBV30,-,few,TRBJ1-1,TGTGCCTGGAGTGTTCCCCTGGGAGGGGCGATTGAAGCTTTCTTT,CAWSVPLGGAIEAFF
TRBV6-5,-,-,TRBJ1-2,TGTGCCAGCAGTTATTCGGGCCCCGCTAACTATGGCTACACCTTC,CASSYSGPANYGYTF
TRBV28,TRBD1,once,TRBJ2-7,TGTGCCAGCAGTTTATCGGGCTGGACAGGGGGCCCCTACGAGCAGTACTTC,CASSLSGWTGGPYEQYF
TRBV28,TRBD1,-,TRBJ1-1,TGTGCCAGCAAAACAGGGGAACTGAACACTGAAGCTTTCTTT,CASKTGELNTEAFF
TRBV6-1,TRBD1,-,TRBJ1-5,TGTGCCAGCAGTCCGGGACAGGGATCCAAAGTGCCCCAGCATTTT,CASSPGQGSKVPQHF
TRBV7-9,-,-,TRBJ1-5,TGTGCCAGCAGAAAACAGCCCCAGCATTTT,CASRKQPQHF
TRBV27,-,few,TRBJ2-3,TGTGCCAGCAGTTTCAGTCCTGGAGATACGCAGTATTTT,CASSFSPGDTQYF
TRBV28,-,-,TRBJ1-5,TGTGCCAGCAGTAAATCGGGCTGGGTGGGCAATCAGCCCCAGCATTTT,CASSKSGWVGNQPQHF
TRBV10-3,-,-,TRBJ2-1,TGTGCCATCAGCCCAACGGCCCAAAATGCGAATGAGCAGTTCTTC,CAISPTAQNANEQFF
TRBV2,-,-,TRBJ2-3,TGTGCCAGCACCCCAAGAATTCGATCAGATACGCAGTATTTT,CASTPRIRSDTQYF
TRBV5-1,TRBD2,-,TRBJ2-7,TGCGCCAGCAGACAGGGACTAGCGGATTACGAGCAGTACTTC,CASRQGLADYEQYF
TRBV28,-,-,TRBJ1-4,TGTGCCAGCACCCAGAGCGGAGGAACAACTAATGAAAAACTGTTTTTT,CASTQSGGTTNEKLFF
TRBV6-4,-,-,TRBJ1-2,TGTGCCAGCAGTGACGAGGGGCTCGGGGGCTACACCTTC,CASSDEGLGGYTF
TRBV28,-,-,TRBJ2-2,TGTGCCAGCAGTTCACCCAGGGCAGGGAGCCTCGCCGGGGAGCTGTTTTTT,CASSSPRAGSLAGELFF
TRBV6-5,-,-,TRBJ1-1,TGTGCCAGCAGGGTCAACTGGAGGGACACTGAAGCTTTCTTT,CASRVNWRDTEAFF
TRBV5-4,TRBD2,-,TRBJ2-1,TGTGCCAGCAGCCGACGGGGGGAGTACAATGAGCAGTTCTTC,CASSRRGEYNEQFF
TRBV29-1,-,-,TRBJ1-1,TGCAGCGTTGAAGTGGGCGGAGGGACTGAAGCTTTCTTT,CSVEVGGGTEAFF
TRBV11-2,-,-,TRBJ1-4,TGTGCCAGCACCAGTCCAACAACTAATGAAAAACTGTTTTTT,CASTSPTTNEKLFF
TRBV7-2,TRBD2,-,TRBJ2-3,TGTGCCAGCAGCGAAAGAGGACTAGATACAGATACGCAGTATTTT,CASSERGLDTDTQYF
TRBV5-1,TRBD2,-,TRBJ2-1,TGCGCCAGCAGCGGGGCGGGAGGTGGAAATGAGCAGTTCTTC,CASSGAGGGNEQFF
TRBV9,-,once,TRBJ1-5,TGTGCCAGCAGCGTAGTATTTTGGGGGCTTTGCAATCAGCCCCAGCATTTT,CASSVVFWGLCNQPQHF
TRBV18,-,once,TRBJ1-2,TGTGCCAGCTCACCCATCGGAAATAGCTATGGCTACACCTTC,CASSPIGNSYGYTF